This T cell receptor (beta chain) was profiled in a study of T cell responses to AZD1222 COVID-19 vaccine. Study-wide points: The donor cohort was predominantly white British with a female majority, and clonal diversity may have been underestimated. Without day 14 samples, only post-peak T cell repertoires were studied.

Germline lookup yields CDR1 SGHNT and CDR2 YENEEA. Trimming shortened V by 1 base and J by 5 bases, and 8 bases separated the two germline ends. CDR3 length: 13 amino acids. Only in-frame clones appear in the TCRdb table, and some are missing; sequencing was by immunoSEQ multiplex PCR. The table has approximately 160,000 clones, about nine tenths seen once. Notes on this clone: The target antigen is unknown.

The input for sequencing was peripheral blood, taken on day 0 of AZD1222 vaccination. The chain recombines TRBV11-3 with TRBJ1-1; D call uncertain. The receptor was derived from an adult in good health. The chain's CDR3 is CASSLVLETEAFF. CDR3 DNA sequence: TGTGCCAGCAGCTTAGTTTTGGAGACTGAAGCTTTCTTT.